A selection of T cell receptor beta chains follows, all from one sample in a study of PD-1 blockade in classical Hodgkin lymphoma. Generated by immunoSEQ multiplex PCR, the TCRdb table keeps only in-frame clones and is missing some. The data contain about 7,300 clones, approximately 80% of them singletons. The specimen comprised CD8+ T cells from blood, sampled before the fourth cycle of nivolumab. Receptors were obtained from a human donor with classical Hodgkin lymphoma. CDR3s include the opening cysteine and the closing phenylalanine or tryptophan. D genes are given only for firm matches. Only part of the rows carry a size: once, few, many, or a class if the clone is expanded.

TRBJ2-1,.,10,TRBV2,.,CASSGLEQFF,TGTGCCAGCAGTGGACTAGAGCAGTTCTTC
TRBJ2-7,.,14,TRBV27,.,CASSLVGRHYEQYF,TGTGCCAGCAGCTTGGTGGGACGGCACTACGAGCAGTACTTC
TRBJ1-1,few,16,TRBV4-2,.,CASSQAAGATNTEAFF,TGTGCCAGCAGCCAAGCGGCAGGAGCTACGAACACTGAAGCTTTCTTT
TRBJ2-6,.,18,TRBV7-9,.,CASSYPRVESSGANVLTF,TGTGCCAGCAGCTACCCGCGGGTGGAAAGCTCTGGGGCCAACGTCCTGACTTTC
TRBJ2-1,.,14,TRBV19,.,CASRRGSGPNEQFF,TGTGCCAGCCGGAGGGGCTCGGGGCCTAATGAGCAGTTCTTC
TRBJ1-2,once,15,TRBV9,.,CASSVGAGANYGYTF,TGTGCCAGCAGCGTAGGAGCGGGGGCTAACTATGGCTACACCTTC
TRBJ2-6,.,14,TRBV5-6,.,CASSLVSGANVLTF,TGTGCCAGCAGCTTGGTCTCTGGGGCCAACGTCCTGACTTTC
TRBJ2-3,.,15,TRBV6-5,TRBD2,CASSRYSGSADTQYF,TGTGCCAGCAGCCGGTATAGCGGGAGCGCAGATACGCAGTATTTT
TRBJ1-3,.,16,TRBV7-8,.,CASSLAPRSGGNTIYF,TGTGCCAGCAGCTTAGCGCCGAGGTCAGGGGGAAACACCATATATTTT
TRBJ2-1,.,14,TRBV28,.,CASSPWGRHNEQFF,TGTGCCAGCAGCCCCTGGGGGAGACACAATGAGCAGTTCTTC
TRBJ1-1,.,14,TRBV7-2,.,CASSLEGGNTEAFF,TGTGCCAGCAGCTTAGAGGGGGGGAACACTGAAGCTTTCTTT
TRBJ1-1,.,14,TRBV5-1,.,CASQRGDSNTEAFF,TGCGCCAGCCAACGGGGGGATAGTAACACTGAAGCTTTCTTT
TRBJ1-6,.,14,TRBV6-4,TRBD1,CASSEADRNSPLHF,TGTGCCAGCAGTGAGGCGGACAGGAATTCACCCCTCCACTTT
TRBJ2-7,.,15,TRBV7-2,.,CASSLVVQGFYEQYF,TGTGCCAGCAGCTTAGTGGTGCAGGGTTTCTACGAGCAGTACTTC
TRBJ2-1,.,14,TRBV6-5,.,CASSAGPLYNEQFF,TGTGCCAGCAGTGCGGGACCCCTATACAATGAGCAGTTCTTC
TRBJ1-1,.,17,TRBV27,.,CASSLSPASYMNTEAFF,TGTGCCAGCAGTTTAAGTCCCGCCAGTTACATGAACACTGAAGCTTTCTTT